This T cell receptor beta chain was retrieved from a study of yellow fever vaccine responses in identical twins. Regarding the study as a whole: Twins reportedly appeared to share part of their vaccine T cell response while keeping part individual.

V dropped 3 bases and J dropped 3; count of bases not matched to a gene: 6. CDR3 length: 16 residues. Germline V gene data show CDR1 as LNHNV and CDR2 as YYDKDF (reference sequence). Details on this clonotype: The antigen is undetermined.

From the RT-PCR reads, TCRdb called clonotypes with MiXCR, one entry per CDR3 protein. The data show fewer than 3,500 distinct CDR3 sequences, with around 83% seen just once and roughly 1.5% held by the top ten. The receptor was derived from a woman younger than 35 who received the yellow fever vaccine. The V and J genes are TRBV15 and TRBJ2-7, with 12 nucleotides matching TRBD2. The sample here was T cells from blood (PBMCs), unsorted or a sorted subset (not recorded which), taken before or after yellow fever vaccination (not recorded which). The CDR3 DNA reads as TGTGCCACCAGCAGCGTACTAGCGGGGGGCATCTACGAGCAGTACTTC. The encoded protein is CATSSVLAGGIYEQYF.